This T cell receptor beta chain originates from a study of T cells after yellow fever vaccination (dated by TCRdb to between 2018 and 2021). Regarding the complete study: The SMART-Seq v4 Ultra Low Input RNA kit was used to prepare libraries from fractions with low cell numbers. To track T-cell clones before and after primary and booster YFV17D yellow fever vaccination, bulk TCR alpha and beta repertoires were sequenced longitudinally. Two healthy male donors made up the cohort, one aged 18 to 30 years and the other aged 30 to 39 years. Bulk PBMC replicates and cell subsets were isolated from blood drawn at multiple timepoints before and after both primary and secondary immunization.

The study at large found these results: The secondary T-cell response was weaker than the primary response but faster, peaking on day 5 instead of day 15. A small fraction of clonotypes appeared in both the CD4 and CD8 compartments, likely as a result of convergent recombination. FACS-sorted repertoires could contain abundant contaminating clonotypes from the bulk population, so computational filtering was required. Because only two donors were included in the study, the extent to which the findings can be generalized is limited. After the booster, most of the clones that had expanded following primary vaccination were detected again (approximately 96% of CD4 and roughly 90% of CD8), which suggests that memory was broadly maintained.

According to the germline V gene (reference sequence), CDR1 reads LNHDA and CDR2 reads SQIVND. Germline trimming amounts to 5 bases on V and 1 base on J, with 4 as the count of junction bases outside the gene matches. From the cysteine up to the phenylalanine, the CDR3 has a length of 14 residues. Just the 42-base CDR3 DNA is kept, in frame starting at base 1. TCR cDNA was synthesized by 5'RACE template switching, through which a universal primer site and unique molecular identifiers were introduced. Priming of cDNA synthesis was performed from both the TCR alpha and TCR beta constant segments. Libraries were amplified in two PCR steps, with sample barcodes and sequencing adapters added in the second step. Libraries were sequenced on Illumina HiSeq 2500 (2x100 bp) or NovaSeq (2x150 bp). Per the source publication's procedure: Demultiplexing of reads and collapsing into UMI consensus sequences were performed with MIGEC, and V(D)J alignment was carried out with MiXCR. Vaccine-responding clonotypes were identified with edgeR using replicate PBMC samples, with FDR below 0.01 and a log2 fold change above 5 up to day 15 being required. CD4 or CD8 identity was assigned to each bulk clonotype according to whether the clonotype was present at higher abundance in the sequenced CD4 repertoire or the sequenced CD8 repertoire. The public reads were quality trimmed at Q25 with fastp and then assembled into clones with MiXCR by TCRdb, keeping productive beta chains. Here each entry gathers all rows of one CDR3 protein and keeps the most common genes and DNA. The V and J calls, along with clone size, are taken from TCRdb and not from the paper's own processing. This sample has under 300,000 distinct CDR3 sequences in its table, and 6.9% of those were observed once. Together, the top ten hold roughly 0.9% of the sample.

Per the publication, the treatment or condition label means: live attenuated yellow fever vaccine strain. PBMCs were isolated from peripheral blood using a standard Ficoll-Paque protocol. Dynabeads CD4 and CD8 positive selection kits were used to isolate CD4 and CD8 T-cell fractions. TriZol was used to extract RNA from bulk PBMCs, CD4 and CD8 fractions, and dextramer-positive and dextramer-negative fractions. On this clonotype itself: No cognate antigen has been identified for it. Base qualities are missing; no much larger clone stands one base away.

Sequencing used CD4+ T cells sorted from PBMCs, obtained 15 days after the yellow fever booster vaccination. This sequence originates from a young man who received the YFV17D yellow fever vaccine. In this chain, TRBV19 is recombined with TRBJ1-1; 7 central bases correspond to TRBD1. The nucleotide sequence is TGTGCCAGTAGTTCTGACAGGGCGAACACTGAAGCTTTCTTT. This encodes CASSSDRANTEAFF.